The clone carrying this T cell receptor beta chain was observed at least ten times. The data are from a study of regulatory T cells in long-lasting Graves disease. Study as a whole: Recently diagnosed Graves' patients had received antithyroid drugs for under 3 months.

Time point denoted: newly diagnosed GD, antithyroid drugs for less than 3 months. RNA from PBMCs was the source of the TCR library. According to the study, TCR beta libraries were built with iRepertoire HTBI primers and CDR3-region Arm-PCR. Each CDR3 protein gets one entry after TCRdb re-called the multiplex PCR reads with MiXCR. This table holds 250,000 or so distinct CDR3 sequences, around 19% found once. With 1 base clipped from V and 2 bases from J, the junction kept 7 bases outside the gene matches. This CDR3 is 17 amino acids long. Germline V lookup: CDR1 LNHNV, CDR2 YYDKDF (reference sequence). These data are also associated with another study on T cells in Graves' hyperthyroidism and ophthalmopathy. That paper states: Researchers barred patients who had uncontrolled infection, other autoimmune disease, pregnancy or lactation. The TCR CDR3 was amplified in a first-round RT-PCR using the HTBI primer set.

The source of this sequence is a young woman with Graves disease. The chain couples TRBV15 to TRBJ2-3, with TRBD2 identical over 9 bases. The specimen was peripheral blood mononuclear cells (PBMCs), collected at new diagnosis, from a patient treated with antithyroid drugs. The CDR3 here is CATSRVGRGGNTDTQYF. The CDR3 DNA reads as TGTGCCACCAGCAGAGTAGGGCGGGGGGGAAACACAGATACGCAGTATTTT.